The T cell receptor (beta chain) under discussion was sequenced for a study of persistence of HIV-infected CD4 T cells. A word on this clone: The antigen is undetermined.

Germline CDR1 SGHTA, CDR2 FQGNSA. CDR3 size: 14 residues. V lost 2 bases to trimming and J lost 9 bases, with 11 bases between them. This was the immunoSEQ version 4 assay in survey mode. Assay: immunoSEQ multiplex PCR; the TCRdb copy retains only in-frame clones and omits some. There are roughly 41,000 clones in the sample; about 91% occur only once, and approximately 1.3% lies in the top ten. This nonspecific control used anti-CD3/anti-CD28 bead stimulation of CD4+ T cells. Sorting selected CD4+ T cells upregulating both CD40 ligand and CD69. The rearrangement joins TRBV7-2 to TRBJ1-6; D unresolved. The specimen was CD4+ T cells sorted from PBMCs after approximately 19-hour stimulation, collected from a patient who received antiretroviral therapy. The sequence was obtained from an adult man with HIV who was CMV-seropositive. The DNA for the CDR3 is TGTGCCAGCAGCTTAAATAGCAGATTTTCACCCCTCCACTTT. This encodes CASSLNSRFSPLHF.